A single sample gave rise to the 22 T cell receptor beta chains below, sequenced in a study of blood T cell repertoires in COVID-19 (dated by TCRdb to the early 2020s). The library was prepared using the immunoSEQ multiplex PCR assay. TCRdb took this table from immuneACCESS and kept in-frame rearrangements with V and J called. Such tables lack part of the clones; where checked against another copy, unresolved V genes explain under half of the gap, and the rest is unexplained. For this sample the table gives 150,000 to 200,000 clones, of which around 90% were detected only once. 9% to 10% of the sample lies in the top ten. The sample was PBMCs or T cells enriched from blood (not recorded which). All receptors derive from a woman between 18 and 29 years old who had recovered from COVID-19.

The V and J genes are TRBV25-1 and TRBJ1-2; 11 bases align to TRBD1. Germline V lookup: CDR1 MGHDK, CDR2 SYGVNS. V was clipped by 3 bases and J by 7 bases; unmatched bases: 7. The CDR3 is 15 residues long. The CDR3 DNA reads TGTGCCAGCAGTGACCCGGACAGGGGGCCAAGTGGCTACACCTTC. Its protein product is CASSDPDRGPSGYTF.

The chain combines TRBV7-2 with TRBJ2-7; TRBD1 agrees at 8 bases. The J segment lost 6 bases and the V segment lost 1 base, leaving 5 bases of the junction unmatched. The CDR3 is 14 residues long. Germline lookup yields CDR1 SGHTA and CDR2 FQGNSA. The CDR3 reads CASSLGQGKSEQYF. CDR3 in DNA: TGTGCCAGCAGCTTAGGACAGGGGAAATCCGAGCAGTACTTC.

This clone is a singleton in its sample. CDR3 in DNA: TGTGCCAGCAGCGTGTGGGAGTACAATGAGCAGTTCTTC. Protein sequence: CASSVWEYNEQFF. The V gene is TRBV5-6, the J gene TRBJ2-1, with D maybe TRBD2 (5 bases). The CDR3 covers 13 residues. V was cut by 4 bases and J by 4 bases, with 9 bases left in between. Germline V gene data show CDR1 as SGHDT and CDR2 as YYEEEE.

CDR3 in DNA: TGTGCCAGCAGCCAGATAACCGGGACAGGGATCGCTGAAGCTTTCTTT. Protein: CASSQITGTGIAEAFF. The V gene is TRBV28, the J gene TRBJ1-1; 9 bases map to TRBD1. The V gene's germline CDR1 is MDHEN and CDR2 SYDVKM. V was pared by 6 bases and J by 6 bases, with 14 bases of the junction left unmatched. The CDR3 sequence is 16 residues long.

The chain recombines TRBV5-1 with TRBJ2-1, with TRBD2 matching over 8 bases. This CDR3 is 15 amino acids long. Germline V gives CDR1 SGHRS, CDR2 YFSETQ. Germline trimming cut 0 bases from V and 8 bases from J; bases unmatched to any gene: 7. The CDR3 sequence is CASSLVRGRTDEQFF. The DNA of the CDR3 is TGCGCCAGCAGCTTGGTGCGCGGGAGGACTGATGAGCAGTTCTTC.

The rearrangement links TRBV2 to TRBJ1-5, with 8 nucleotides matching TRBD1. After removal of 8 bases from V and 7 bases from J, the junction contained 7 bases not matched to a gene. Germline-derived CDR1 and CDR2 are SNHLY and FYNNEI. The CDR3 length is 13 residues. Written as DNA, the CDR3 is TGTGCCAGCGGCGACAGGGGTCAGCAGCCCCAGCATTTT. Residues: CASGDRGQQPQHF.

The genes are TRBV7-9 and TRBJ2-5, with D unresolved. Trimming cost V 6 bases and J 0 bases, with 8 bases left between them. This CDR3 is 13 amino acids long. The V gene's germline CDR1 is SEHNR and CDR2 FQNEAQ (reference sequence). The CDR3 coding sequence is TGTGCCAGCAGTCTAGGTAACCAAGAGACCCAGTACTTC. This translates into CASSLGNQETQYF.

The J gene is TRBJ2-3, the V gene TRBV7-2; D possibly corresponds to TRBD2 (6 bases). This CDR3 region has 15 residues. V was trimmed by 1 base and J by 8 bases, leaving 16 bases between them. CDR1 is SGHTA, CDR2 FQGNSA, per germline. The CDR3 loop is CASSLGGTAAGTQYF. The DNA for the CDR3 is TGTGCCAGCAGCTTAGGGGGGACTGCGGCAGGTACGCAGTATTTT.

The V call is TRBV5-6, the J call TRBJ2-7; D unresolved. The CDR3 has 14 amino acids. CDR1 and CDR2 (germline): SGHDT, YYEEEE. The V gene lost 7 bases and the J gene lost 4 bases, with 18 bases spanning the gap. CDR3 protein: CASGLAGFEYEQYF. DNA of the CDR3: TGTGCCAGCGGATTAGCTGGGTTCGAATACGAGCAGTACTTC.

The chain couples TRBV29-1 to TRBJ2-3, with unresolved D. Trimming pared 8 bases from V and 0 bases from J, leaving 12 bases between. This CDR3 is built from 13 residues. The germline CDR1 and CDR2 sequences are SQVTM and ANQGSEA. The CDR3 protein is CSYRRSSTDTQYF. In DNA form, the CDR3 reads TGCAGCTACAGACGGTCTAGCACAGATACGCAGTATTTT.

The chain has TRBV20-1 and TRBJ2-3; D call uncertain. From germline, CDR1 is DFQATT and CDR2 SNEGSKA (reference sequence). The CDR3 spans 10 residues. V was shortened by 5 bases and J by 8 bases, with 8 bases between the two germline ends. The CDR3 loop reads CSAWQATQYF. CDR3 coding DNA: TGCAGTGCTTGGCAGGCTACGCAGTATTTT.

The chain uses TRBV29-1 and TRBJ2-1; tentatively, D is TRBD2 (6 bases). Germline loops: CDR1 SQVTM, CDR2 ANQGSEA. The CDR3 is 15 amino acids. The V gene lost 3 bases and the J gene lost 8 bases, with 20 bases spanning the gap. In nucleotides, the CDR3 is TGCAGCGTTGAGGGCGTGTTGCGGGGTGGGGATGAGCAGTTCTTC. Amino acid sequence: CSVEGVLRGGDEQFF.

The chain uses TRBV28 and TRBJ2-7; the match to TRBD1 covers 9 bases. Germline CDR1 is MDHEN and CDR2 is SYDVKM. This CDR3 has 12 amino acids. J lost 5 bases, V lost 8 bases, and 4 bases had no gene match. CDR3 coding DNA: TGTGCCAGCTGGGACAGGGCCAACGAGCAGTACTTC. Protein product: CASWDRANEQYF. The whole variable domain, filled in from reference TRBV28 and TRBJ2-7, reads DVKVTQSSRYLVKRTGEKVFLECVQDMDHENMFWYRQDPGLGLRLIYFSYDVKMKEKGDIPEGYSVSREKKERFSLILESASTNQTSMYLCASWDRANEQYFGPGTRLTVT.

The chain joins TRBV27 to TRBJ1-2; the D gene is possibly TRBD1 (6 bases). V lost 3 bases and J lost 6, with 14 bases in between. CDR1 MNHEY and CDR2 SMNVEV come from the germline V gene (reference sequence). This CDR3 is 14 amino acids long. CDR3 nucleotide sequence: TGTGCCAGCAGTTTCGACAGGAGATCCAATGGCTACACCTTC. This codes for CASSFDRRSNGYTF.

This chain connects TRBV6-4 to TRBJ2-3, with 7 nucleotides matching TRBD2. This CDR3 contains 15 residues. V was pared by 0 bases and J by 4 bases, with 4 bases of the junction left unmatched. Germline CDR1 and CDR2: MRHNA and SNTAGT. Here the CDR3 DNA reads TGTGCCAGCAGTGACTCGGGGGGGGACGCAGATACGCAGTATTTT. It encodes CASSDSGGDADTQYF.

CDR3 DNA sequence: TGTGCCACCAGCAGAGGCAGGAATTCACCCCTCCACTTT. Translated: CATSRGRNSPLHF. The V gene is TRBV15, the J gene TRBJ1-6, with D unresolved. This CDR3 has 13 amino acids. V dropped 1 base and J dropped 7 bases, with 5 bases sitting between them. Germline V gives CDR1 LNHNV, CDR2 YYDKDF (reference sequence).

The V and J genes are TRBV10-3 and TRBJ1-1; 7 bases agree with TRBD1. This CDR3 is built from 13 residues. CDR1 ENHRY and CDR2 SYGVKD come from the germline V gene. The V and J ends lost 7 bases and 1 base, in that order; junction bases with no gene match: 3. The CDR3 sequence is CAITGTENTEAFF. The CDR3 coding sequence is TGTGCCATCACCGGGACAGAGAACACTGAAGCTTTCTTT.

This clone was recorded only once. CDR3 loop: CASSLVAGANTGELFF. The CDR3 region has the DNA TGTGCCAGCAGCTTAGTAGCGGGGGCGAACACCGGGGAGCTGTTTTTT. The chain carries TRBV7-8 and TRBJ2-2; TRBD2 aligns across 9 bases. Germline lookup yields CDR1 SGHVS and CDR2 FQNEAQ. This CDR3 is 16 amino acids long. The junction had 0 bases not matched to a gene; V was cut back by 1 base and J by 0 bases.

This clone was seen many times. The chain has TRBV14 and TRBJ2-2; D is unresolved. Germline V gene sequence: CDR1 SGHDN, CDR2 FVKESK. CDR3 length equals 15 residues. Trimming removed 3 bases from V and 0 bases from J, with 8 bases in between. CDR3 DNA: TGTGCCAGCAGCCAGGGCTCTTCGAACACCGGGGAGCTGTTTTTT. It codes for CASSQGSSNTGELFF.

The V gene is TRBV10-3, the J gene TRBJ1-2, with 8 bases matching TRBD1. This CDR3 is built from 13 residues. V gave up 8 bases and J gave up 7 bases; unmatched junction bases: 9. Germline CDR1 ENHRY, CDR2 SYGVKD. The DNA of the CDR3 is TGTGCCATCCAATTCCAGGGGGCGGGTGGCTACACCTTC. This encodes CAIQFQGAGGYTF.

In DNA form, the CDR3 reads TGTGCCAGCAGCCAGGCCCGACAGGGTAACTATGGCTACACCTTC. This sequence encodes CASSQARQGNYGYTF. J is TRBJ1-2 and V is TRBV3-1 (or the pseudogene TRBV3-2); 7 bases agree with TRBD1. Germline CDR1 is LGHDT and CDR2 is YNNKEL (reference sequence). The CDR3 runs 15 residues. With 3 bases clipped from V and 1 base from J, the junction kept 5 bases outside the gene matches.

The CDR3 loop is CASSFGGLVTGELFF. The DNA for the CDR3 is TGTGCCAGTAGTTTCGGGGGATTGGTCACCGGGGAGCTGTTTTTT. V gene TRBV19 combines with J gene TRBJ2-2; TRBD2 is a possible D gene (6 bases). Germline lookup yields CDR1 LNHDA and CDR2 SQIVND (reference sequence). The CDR3 contains 15 residues. Trimming took 5 bases from V and 4 from J, leaving 14 bases between them.